Reported below is one T cell receptor beta chain. Sequencing used immunoSEQ multiplex PCR; TCRdb keeps in-frame clones, though not all of them. The sample contains around 51,000 clones, around 87% of which appear only once. This record belongs to a study of OX40 agonist ivuxolimab in advanced cancers. Study-wide background: The patients' treatment was ivuxolimab, an agonistic anti-OX40 (CD134) antibody. Dose-escalation cases comprised hepatocellular carcinoma, melanoma, renal cell or head and neck cancer. Previous treatment with anti-PD-1, anti-PD-L1 or anti-CTLA-4 therapy was allowed; 40% had received some.

The V segment lost 5 bases and the J segment 12 bases; nucleotides outside the gene matches: 10. The CDR3 contains 12 residues. CDR1 is SGHVS, CDR2 FNYEAQ, per germline. The gene calls are TRBV7-6 and TRBJ2-7; 7 bases are a match to TRBD2. Material: CD4+ or CD8+ T cells sorted from blood, obtained in a trial of the OX40 agonist ivuxolimab. This clonotype originated in an adult with an advanced solid tumor such as melanoma, head and neck, liver or kidney cancer. CDR3 sequence (DNA): TGTGCCAGCAGCCCTGGACTAGGGGACTGGTACTTC. Translation: CASSPGLGDWYF.